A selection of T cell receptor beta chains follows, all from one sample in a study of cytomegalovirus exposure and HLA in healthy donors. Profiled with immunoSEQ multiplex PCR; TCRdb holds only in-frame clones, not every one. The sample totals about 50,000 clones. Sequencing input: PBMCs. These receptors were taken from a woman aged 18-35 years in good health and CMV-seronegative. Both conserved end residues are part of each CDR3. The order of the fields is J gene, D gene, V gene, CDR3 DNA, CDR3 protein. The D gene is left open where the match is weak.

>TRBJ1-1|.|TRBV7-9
TGTGCCAGCAGCTTTAGCAGCAGGGTTTTGACTGAAGCTTTCTTT
CASSFSSRVLTEAFF
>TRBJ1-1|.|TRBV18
TGTGCCAGCTCACCACGGGCAGACACTGAAGCTTTCTTT
CASSPRADTEAFF
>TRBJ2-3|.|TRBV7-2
TGTGCCAGCAGCTTATCCCCCGCGGTCACAGATACGCAGTATTTT
CASSLSPAVTDTQYF
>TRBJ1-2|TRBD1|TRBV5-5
TGTGCCAGCAGCCTGCGCGGGACAGGGGGTATAGGCTACACCTTC
CASSLRGTGGIGYTF
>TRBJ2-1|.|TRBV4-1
TGCGCCAGCAGCCAAGATCGGGAATCCTACAATGAGCAGTTCTTC
CASSQDRESYNEQFF
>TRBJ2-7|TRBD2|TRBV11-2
TGTGCCAGCAGACGGACTAGCGGGGGTCCCGGCGAGCAGTACTTC
CASRRTSGGPGEQYF
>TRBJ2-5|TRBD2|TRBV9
TGTGCCAGCAGCGTAGGGGGACTAGCGGGGGTAGAGACCCAGTACTTC
CASSVGGLAGVETQYF
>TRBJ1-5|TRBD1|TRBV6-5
TGTGCCAGCAGAAGACAGGGGAATAGCAATCAGCCCCAGCATTTT
CASRRQGNSNQPQHF
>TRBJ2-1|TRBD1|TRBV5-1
TGCGCCAGCAGCTTGGGCAGGGGGAATCGGAATGAGCAGTTCTTC
CASSLGRGNRNEQFF
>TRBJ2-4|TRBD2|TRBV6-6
TGTGCCAGCAGTATGGGGGGGACGACCAAAAACATTCAGTACTTC
CASSMGGTTKNIQYF
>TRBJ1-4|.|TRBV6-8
TGTGCCAGCAGTCCAGTCCCCCGACAAGAAAAACTGTTTTTT
CASSPVPRQEKLFF
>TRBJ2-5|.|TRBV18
TGTGCCAGCTCACCACTCAATACTAGAGGCGAGACCCAGTACTTC
CASSPLNTRGETQYF
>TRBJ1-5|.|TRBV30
TGTGCCTGGAGTGTGTTGGGGGGAAGCAATCAGCCCCAGCATTTT
CAWSVLGGSNQPQHF
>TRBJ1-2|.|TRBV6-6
TGTGCCAGCGGGCTGTATGGCTACACCTTC
CASGLYGYTF
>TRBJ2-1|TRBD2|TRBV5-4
TGTGCCAGCAGCTTGGGGGGACTAGCGGCCTACAATGAGCAGTTCTTC
CASSLGGLAAYNEQFF
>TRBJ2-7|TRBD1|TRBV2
TGTGCCAGCAATATGGACAGGGGGCGCGGAACTGGCCACGAGCAGTACTTC
CASNMDRGRGTGHEQYF
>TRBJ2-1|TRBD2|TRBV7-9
TGTGCCAGCAGCTACGGACTAGCCCTATACAATGAGCAGTTCTTC
CASSYGLALYNEQFF
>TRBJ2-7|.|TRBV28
TGTGCCAGCAGGGAGGGTGGTGTCAGGTACGAGCAGTACTTC
CASREGGVRYEQYF
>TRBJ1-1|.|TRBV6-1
TGTGCCAGCAGTGAAGAGGGAACAGGGTTCACTGAAGCTTTCTTT
CASSEEGTGFTEAFF
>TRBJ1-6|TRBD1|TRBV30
TGTGCCTGGAGAATCTGGAGGGACAGGGAAAATTCACCCCTCCACTTT
CAWRIWRDRENSPLHF
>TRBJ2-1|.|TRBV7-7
TGTGCCAGCAGCGCACAACAGGTCTCCTACAATGAGCAGTTCTTC
CASSAQQVSYNEQFF
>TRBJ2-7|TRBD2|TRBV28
TGTGCCAGCAGTTTCAGCGGGAGGGTTAAATACGAGCAGTACTTC
CASSFSGRVKYEQYF
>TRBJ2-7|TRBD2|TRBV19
TGTGCCAGCGCACGGCCGCTAGCGGGATTCTACGAGCAGTACTTC
CASARPLAGFYEQYF
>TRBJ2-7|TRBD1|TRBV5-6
TGTGCCAGCAGCTCCCTAGGACAGGCGTACGAGCAGTACTTC
CASSSLGQAYEQYF
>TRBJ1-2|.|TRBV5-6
TGTGCCACCCAGGACAGCCATGGGTATGGCTACACCTTC
CATQDSHGYGYTF
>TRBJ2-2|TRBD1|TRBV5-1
TGCGCCAGCAGCCCAACGACAGGGGGCAACGGGGAGCTGTTTTTT
CASSPTTGGNGELFF
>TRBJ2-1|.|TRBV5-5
TGTGCCAGCAGCTCCGACGGGGAAAGACTAGTCCCCTACAATGAGCAGTTCTTC
CASSSDGERLVPYNEQFF
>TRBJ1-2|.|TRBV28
TGTGCCAGCAGTCTACTCAATCCCAGACAGGAAAGTGGCTACACCTTC
CASSLLNPRQESGYTF
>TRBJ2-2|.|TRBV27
TGTGCCAGCAGTTTATCGGGCAGAAACACCGGGGAGCTGTTTTTT
CASSLSGRNTGELFF
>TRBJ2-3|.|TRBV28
TGTGCCAGCAGTCTACGTGATACGCAGTATTTT
CASSLRDTQYF
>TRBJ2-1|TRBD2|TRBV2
TGTGCCAGCAGCGAACGCTCCGGGGGGTACAATGAGCAGTTCTTC
CASSERSGGYNEQFF
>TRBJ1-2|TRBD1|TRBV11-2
TGTGCCAGCAGCTTAGTCGAAACGACAGGGGGCTATGGCTACACCTTC
CASSLVETTGGYGYTF
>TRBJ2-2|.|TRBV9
TGTGCCAGCAGCGTAGCGACCGGGGGCACCGGGGAGCTGTTTTTT
CASSVATGGTGELFF
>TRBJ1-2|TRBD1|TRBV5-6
TGTGCCAGCAGCTGGACACAGGGGAACTATGGCTACACCTTC
CASSWTQGNYGYTF
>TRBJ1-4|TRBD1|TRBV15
TGTGCCACCAGCAGAGCCCCCGGGACAGGGAATGAAAAACTGTTTTTT
CATSRAPGTGNEKLFF
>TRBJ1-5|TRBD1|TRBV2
TGTGCCAGCAACCGGGACAGTAGCAATCAGCCCCAGCATTTT
CASNRDSSNQPQHF
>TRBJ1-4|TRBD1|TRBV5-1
TGCGCCAGCAGCCCGAGACAGGGGGATGAAAAACTGTTTTTT
CASSPRQGDEKLFF
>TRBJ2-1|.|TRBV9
TGTGCCAGCAGCCCCAGAGGGATCTCCTACAATGAGCAGTTCTTC
CASSPRGISYNEQFF
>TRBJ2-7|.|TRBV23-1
TGCGCCAGCAGTCCTACTATAGAGCAGTACTTC
CASSPTIEQYF
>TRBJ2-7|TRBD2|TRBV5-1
TGCGCCAGCAGTTTTAGCGGGGGAGGGAGCGCCTACGAGCAGTACTTC
CASSFSGGGSAYEQYF
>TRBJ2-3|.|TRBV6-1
TGTGCCAGCAGTGAAGCTAGGGGGGGGGCCGATAAGCAGTATTTT
CASSEARGGADKQYF
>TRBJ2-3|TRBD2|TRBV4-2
TGTGCCAGCAGCCAAGAAGTAGCGGGAGTCGGAGATACGCAGTATTTT
CASSQEVAGVGDTQYF
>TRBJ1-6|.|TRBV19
TGTGCCAGTAGTATCCTCAGGGGCGCGACCCTTTCACCCCTCCACTTT
CASSILRGATLSPLHF
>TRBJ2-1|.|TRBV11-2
TGTGCCAGCAGCTTCACAACCGGAGGCGCGTCCAGAACCTACAATGAGCAGTTCTTC
CASSFTTGGASRTYNEQFF
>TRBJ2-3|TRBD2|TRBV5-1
TGCGCCAGCAGCTTGGGTAGCGGGAGGGCAGATACGCAGTATTTT
CASSLGSGRADTQYF
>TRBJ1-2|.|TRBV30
TGTGCCTGGAGTGTACTACAGTCCGGGGTCTATGGCTACACCTTC
CAWSVLQSGVYGYTF
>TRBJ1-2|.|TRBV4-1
TGCGCCAGCAGCCAGAGTCAGGGATATGGCTACACCTTC
CASSQSQGYGYTF
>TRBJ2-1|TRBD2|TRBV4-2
TGTGCCAGCAGCTCCCGAGGGACTACCCACAATGAGCAGTTCTTC
CASSSRGTTHNEQFF
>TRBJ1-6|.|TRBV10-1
TGCGCCAGCAGTGCGGCCAGGGGTGATTCACCCCTCCACTTT
CASSAARGDSPLHF
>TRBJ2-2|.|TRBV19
TGTGCCAGTAAGGGGCGAATACTCACCGGGGAGCTGTTTTTT
CASKGRILTGELFF
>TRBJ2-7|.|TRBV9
TGTGCCAGCAGCGTAGCTATGGGTGACAGCTACGAGCAGTACTTC
CASSVAMGDSYEQYF
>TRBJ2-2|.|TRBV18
TGTGCCATCCAGGACAAAACGAACACCGGGGAGCTGTTTTTT
CAIQDKTNTGELFF
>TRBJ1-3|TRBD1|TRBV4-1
TGCGCCAGCAGCCAGGAACGACAGGGTGGCACCATATATTTT
CASSQERQGGTIYF